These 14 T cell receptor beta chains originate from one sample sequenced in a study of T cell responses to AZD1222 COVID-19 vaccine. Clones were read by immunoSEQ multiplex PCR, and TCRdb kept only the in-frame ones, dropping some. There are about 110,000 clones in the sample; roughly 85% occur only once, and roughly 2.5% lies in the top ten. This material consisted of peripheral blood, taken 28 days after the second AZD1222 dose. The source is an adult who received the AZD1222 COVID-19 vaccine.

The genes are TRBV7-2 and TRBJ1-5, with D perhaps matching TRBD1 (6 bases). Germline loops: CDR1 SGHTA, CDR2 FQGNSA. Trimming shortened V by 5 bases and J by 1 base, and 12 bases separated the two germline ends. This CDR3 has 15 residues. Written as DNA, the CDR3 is TGTGCCAGCAGCCCTGGACAGTCGAGCAATCAGCCCCAGCATTTT. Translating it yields CASSPGQSSNQPQHF.

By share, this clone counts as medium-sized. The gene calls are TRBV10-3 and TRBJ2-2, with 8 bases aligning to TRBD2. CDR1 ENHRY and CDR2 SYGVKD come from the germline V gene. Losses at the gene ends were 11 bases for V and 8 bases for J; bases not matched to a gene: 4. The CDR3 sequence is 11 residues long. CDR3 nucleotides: TGTGCCTCGGGGGGGGCTGGGGAGCTGTTTTTT. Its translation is CASGGAGELFF.

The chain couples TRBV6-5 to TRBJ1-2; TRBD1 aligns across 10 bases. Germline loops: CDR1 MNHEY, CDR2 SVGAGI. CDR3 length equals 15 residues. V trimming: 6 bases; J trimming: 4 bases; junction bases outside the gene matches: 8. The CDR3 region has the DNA TGTGCCAGCAGACCCCGGGACAGGGGACTCTATGGCTACACCTTC. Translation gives CASRPRDRGLYGYTF.

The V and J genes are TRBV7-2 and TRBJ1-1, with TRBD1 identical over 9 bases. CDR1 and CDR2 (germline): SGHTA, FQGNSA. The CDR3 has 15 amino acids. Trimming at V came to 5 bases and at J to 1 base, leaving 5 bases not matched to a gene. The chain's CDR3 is CASSVRQGENTEAFF. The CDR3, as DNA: TGTGCCAGCAGCGTTAGACAGGGGGAGAACACTGAAGCTTTCTTT. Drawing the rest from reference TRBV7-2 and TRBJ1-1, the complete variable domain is GAGVSQSPSNKVTEKGKDVELRCDPISGHTALYWYRQSLGQGLEFLIYFQGNSAPDKSGLPSDRFSAERTGGSVSTLTIQRTQQEDSAVYLCASSVRQGENTEAFFGQGTRLTVV.

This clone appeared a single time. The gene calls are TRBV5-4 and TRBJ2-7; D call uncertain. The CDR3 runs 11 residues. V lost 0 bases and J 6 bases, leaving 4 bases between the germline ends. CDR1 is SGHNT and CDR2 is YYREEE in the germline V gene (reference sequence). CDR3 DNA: TGTGCCAGCAGCTTGGGGGGCGAGCAGTACTTC. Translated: CASSLGGEQYF. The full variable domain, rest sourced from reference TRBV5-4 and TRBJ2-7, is ETGVTQSPTHLIKTRGQQVTLRCSSQSGHNTVSWYQQALGQGPQFIFQYYREEENGRGNFPPRFSGLQFPNYSSELNVNALELDDSALYLCASSLGGEQYFGPGTRLTVT.

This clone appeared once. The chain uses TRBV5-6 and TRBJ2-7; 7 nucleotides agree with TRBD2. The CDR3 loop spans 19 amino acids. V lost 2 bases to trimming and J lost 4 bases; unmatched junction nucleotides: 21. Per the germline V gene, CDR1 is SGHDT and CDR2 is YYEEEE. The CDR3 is CASSFLYALGASGPYEQYF. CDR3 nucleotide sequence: TGTGCCAGCAGCTTCCTTTACGCATTAGGCGCTAGCGGTCCTTACGAGCAGTACTTC.

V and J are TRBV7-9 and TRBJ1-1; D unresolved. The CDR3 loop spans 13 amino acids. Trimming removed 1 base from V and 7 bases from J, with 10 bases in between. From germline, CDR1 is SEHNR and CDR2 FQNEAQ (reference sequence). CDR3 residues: CASSLEAGFEAFF. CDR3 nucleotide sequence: TGTGCCAGCAGCTTAGAGGCGGGGTTTGAAGCTTTCTTT.

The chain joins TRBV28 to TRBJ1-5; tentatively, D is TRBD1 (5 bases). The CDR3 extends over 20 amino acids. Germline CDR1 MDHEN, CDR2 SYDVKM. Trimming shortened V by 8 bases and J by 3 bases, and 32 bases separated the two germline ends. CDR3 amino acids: CASVVAGQGEVSEVNQPQHF. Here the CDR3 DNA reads TGTGCCAGCGTTGTGGCCGGACAAGGGGAAGTGTCTGAGGTCAATCAGCCCCAGCATTTT.

The CDR3: CASSEWPTRSSTDTQYF. CDR3 nucleotides: TGTGCCAGCAGTGAATGGCCCACTAGATCCAGCACAGATACGCAGTATTTT. The chain joins TRBV6-1 to TRBJ2-3; TRBD2 is a possible D gene (5 bases). The germline V and J ends were trimmed by 2 bases and 0 bases, with 15 bases remaining between them. Per germline, CDR1 MNHNS and CDR2 SASEGT. CDR3 length: 17 amino acids.

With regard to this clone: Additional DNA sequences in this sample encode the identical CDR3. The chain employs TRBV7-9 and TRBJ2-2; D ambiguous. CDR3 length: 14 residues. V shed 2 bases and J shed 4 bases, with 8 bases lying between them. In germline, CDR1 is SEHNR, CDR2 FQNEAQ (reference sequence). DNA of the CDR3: TGTGCCAGCAGCTTAACTGGATCCACCGGGGAGCTGTTTTTT. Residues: CASSLTGSTGELFF.

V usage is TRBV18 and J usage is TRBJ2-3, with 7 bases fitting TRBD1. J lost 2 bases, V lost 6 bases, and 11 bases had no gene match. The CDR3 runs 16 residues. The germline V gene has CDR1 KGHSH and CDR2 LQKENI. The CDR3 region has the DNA TGTGCCAGCTCCCCGAGGACAGGACTTGCCACAGATACGCAGTATTTT. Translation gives CASSPRTGLATDTQYF. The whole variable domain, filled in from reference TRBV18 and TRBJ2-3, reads NAGVMQNPRHLVRRRGQEARLRCSPMKGHSHVYWYRQLPEEGLKFMVYLQKENIIDESGMPKERFSAEFPKEGPSILRIQQVVRGDSAAYFCASSPRTGLATDTQYFGPGTRLTVL.

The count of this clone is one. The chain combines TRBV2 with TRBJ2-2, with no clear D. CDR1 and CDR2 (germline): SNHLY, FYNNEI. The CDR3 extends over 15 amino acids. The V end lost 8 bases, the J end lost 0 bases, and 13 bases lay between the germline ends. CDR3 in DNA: TGTGCCAGCCACGATGCACAGTCGAACACCGGGGAGCTGTTTTTT. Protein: CASHDAQSNTGELFF.

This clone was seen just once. The DNA of the CDR3 is TGTGCCAGCAGCTTATTAGGGACCTTTAAAGAGCAGTTCTTC. Translating gives CASSLLGTFKEQFF. The gene calls are TRBV7-9 and TRBJ2-1; D is possibly TRBD1 or TRBD2 (5 bases each). Germline V gene lookup returns CDR1 SEHNR and CDR2 FQNEAQ (reference sequence). This CDR3 has 14 residues. V lost 2 bases and J lost 10, with 15 bases in between.

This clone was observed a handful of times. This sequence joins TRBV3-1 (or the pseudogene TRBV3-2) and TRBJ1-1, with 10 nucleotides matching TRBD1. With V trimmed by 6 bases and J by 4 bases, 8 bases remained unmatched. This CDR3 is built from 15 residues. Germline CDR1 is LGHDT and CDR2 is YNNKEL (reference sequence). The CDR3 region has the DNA TGTGCCAGCAGTATATACCGGGACAGGGGCACTGAAGCTTTCTTT. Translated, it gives CASSIYRDRGTEAFF.